Listed below are T cell receptor beta chains from one sample, sequenced in a study of cytomegalovirus exposure and HLA in healthy donors. The protocol was immunoSEQ multiplex PCR, while the TCRdb copy is restricted to in-frame clones and leaves out a portion. Counted here are roughly 99,000 clones, over 65% occurring once; the ten biggest clones make up around 15%. Sequenced input: PBMCs. All receptors derive from a woman aged 40 to 50 in good health and CMV-seropositive. CDR3s leave out the opening cysteine and the closing phenylalanine or tryptophan.

>TRBV5-5
ASSLYWYGQGNEKLF
>TRBV7-6
ASSGFRYGYT
>TRBV10-3
AISRDSNTEAF
>TRBV6-1
ASSETTTSSGNTIY
>TRBV10-2
ASTDRAPSYEQY
>TRBV29-1
SVDAGSGYT
>TRBV5-1
ASSVSGTDTQY
>TRBV25-1
ASSETSGGTPYNEQF
>TRBV19
ASSLGQRNTIY
>TRBV4-3
ASSQEPQGNYGYT
>TRBV9
ASSPDREVWNEQF
>TRBV18
ASSPAPRGPAGELF
>TRBV19
ASSHERGTENSPLH
>TRBV9
ASSAPTGSGNSPLH
>TRBV29-1
SVARLGGGLVGYT
>TRBV4-1
ASSPFSGGASGELF
>TRBV5-1
ASSLGGADEQY
>TRBV5-1
ASSTRGRGESTEAF
>TRBV19
ASAGTSGTSEQY
>TRBV6-5
ASSVVIGGEKLF
>TRBV5-6
ASSWTGVLYGYT
>TRBV30
AWSVPGRRDQPQH
>TRBV4-1
ASSGMTGGGTDTQY
>TRBV27
ASSLRVREEQY